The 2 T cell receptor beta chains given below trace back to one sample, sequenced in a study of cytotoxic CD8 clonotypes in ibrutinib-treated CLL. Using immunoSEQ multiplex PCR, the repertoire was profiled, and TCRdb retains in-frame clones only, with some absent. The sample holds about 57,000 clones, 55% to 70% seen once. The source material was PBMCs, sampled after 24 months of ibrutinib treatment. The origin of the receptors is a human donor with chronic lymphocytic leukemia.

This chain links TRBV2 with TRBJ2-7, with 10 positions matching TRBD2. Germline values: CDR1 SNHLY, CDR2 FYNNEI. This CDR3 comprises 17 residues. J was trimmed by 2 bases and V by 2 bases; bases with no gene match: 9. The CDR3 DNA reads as TGTGCCAGCAGTGAATTAGCTGGGACTAGCGCAACCTACGAGCAGTACTTC. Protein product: CASSELAGTSATYEQYF.

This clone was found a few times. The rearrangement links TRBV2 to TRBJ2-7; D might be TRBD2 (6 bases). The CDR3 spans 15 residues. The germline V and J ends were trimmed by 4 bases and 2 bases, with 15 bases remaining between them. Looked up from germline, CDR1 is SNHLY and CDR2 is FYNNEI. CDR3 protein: CASSVSGGIAYEQYV. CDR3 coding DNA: TGTGCCAGCAGTGTCTCAGGAGGGATAGCCTACGAGCAGTACGTC.